The sequence of this T cell receptor (beta chain) was determined in a study of CD8 T cells in Susac syndrome (dated by TCRdb to between 2018 and 2021). Notes on the research overall: The study used repertoire sequencing to test whether antigen drove CD8+ T cell activation and differentiation in Susac syndrome. The clonality of the CD8+ T cell repertoire was compared across around twelve healthy donors, around 14 Susac syndrome patients and about 15 multiple sclerosis patients. Broader findings and caveats from the paper: The TCR sequencing and HLA analysis was acknowledged to have included a relatively small number of individuals.

RNA was extracted using the RNeasy kit, and roughly 0.5 to 1 microgram was reverse transcribed with random hexamers. TCR beta CDR3 regions were amplified with the immunoSEQ multiplex PCR assay covering 54 Vbeta and 13 Jbeta segments. To correct PCR amplification bias, a synthetic template baseline was used for both primer optimization and computational correction. The published analysis was carried out like this. Only productive sequences were kept, with reads annotated to V, D and J genes according to IMGT and analyzed in immunoSEQ Analyzer. Clonality was calculated as one minus the Shannon entropy normalized by log2 of the number of productive unique sequences. For each patient and control, public and private clones were evaluated among the 100 most prevalent clones. Clones were defined as Susac-specific if absent from the healthy and MS cohorts, from around 1,000 published viral clones and from other ImmuneACCESS disease sequences. Through fastp at Q25 and MiXCR, TCRdb rebuilt clones from the public reads, retaining in-frame beta chains. Rows are unified per CDR3 protein, each entry keeping the most common DNA and genes. The V and J calls and clone size are TCRdb's, not the authors'. The sample contains 400,000 to 550,000 distinct CDR3 sequences, around 85% of them found a single time. The ten largest account for about 0.12% of the sample.

CDR1 and CDR2 are drawn from the germline V gene: SQVTM, ANQGSEA. The V end gives up 4 bases and the J end 2 bases, leaving 4 bases in the junction not matched to a gene. The CDR3 contains 14 residues, cysteine and phenylalanine counted. Here the CDR3 DNA is all that survives: 42 bases in frame from base 1. With respect to this clonotype: Its antigen specificity is not known. No per-base quality is available; no much larger clone lies one base away.

Peripheral blood CD8+ and CD4+ T cells from healthy donors, Susac syndrome patients and multiple sclerosis patients were profiled using high-throughput TCR beta sequencing. Multiple sclerosis controls were treatment-naive patients with stable or active relapsing-remitting disease fulfilling revised McDonald criteria. Bulk CD8+ and CD4+ T cells were purified by magnetic negative isolation, while CD8+ TEMRA cells were enriched using FACS. Blood was drawn into EDTA tubes, processed within 24 hours, and PBMCs were isolated by density gradient centrifugation. PBMCs intended for TCR sequencing were cryopreserved in liquid nitrogen and were subsequently thawed in a 37 degrees C water bath. The sorted or isolated CD4+, CD8+ and CD8+ TEMRA cells had a purity of 90% or higher.

This receptor was identified in a human donor with multiple sclerosis. The chain was built from TRBV29-1 and TRBJ2-1; the junction holds 8 bases that match TRBD2. The sequenced sample was CD8+ T cells from PBMCs. The CDR3 protein sequence reads: CSVAGLGAYNEQFF. Here is the DNA: TGCAGCGTTGCGGGACTAGGGGCCTACAATGAGCAGTTCTTC.